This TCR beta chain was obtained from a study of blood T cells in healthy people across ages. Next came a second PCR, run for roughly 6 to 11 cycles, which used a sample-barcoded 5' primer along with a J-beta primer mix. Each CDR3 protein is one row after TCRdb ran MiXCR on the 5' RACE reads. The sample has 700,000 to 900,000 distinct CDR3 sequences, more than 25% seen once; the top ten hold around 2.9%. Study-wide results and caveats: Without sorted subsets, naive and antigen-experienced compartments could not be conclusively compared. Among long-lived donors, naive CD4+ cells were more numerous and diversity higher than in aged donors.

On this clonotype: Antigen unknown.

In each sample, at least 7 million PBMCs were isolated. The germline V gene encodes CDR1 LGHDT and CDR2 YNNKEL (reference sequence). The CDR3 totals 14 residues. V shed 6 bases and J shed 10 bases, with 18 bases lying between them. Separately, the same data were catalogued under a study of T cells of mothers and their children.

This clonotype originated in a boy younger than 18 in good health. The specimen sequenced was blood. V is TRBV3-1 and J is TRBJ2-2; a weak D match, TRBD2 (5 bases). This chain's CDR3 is CASSHPGGSEELFF. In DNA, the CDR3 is TGTGCCAGCAGTCACCCCGGCGGGTCCGAGGAGCTGTTTTTT. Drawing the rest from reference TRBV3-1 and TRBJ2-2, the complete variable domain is DTAVSQTPKYLVTQMGNDKSIKCEQNLGHDTMYWYKQDSKKFLKIMFSYNNKELIINETVPNRFSPKSPDKAHLNLHINSLELGDSAVYFCASSHPGGSEELFFGEGSRLTVL.